This entry lists 13 T cell receptor beta chains sequenced from one sample in a study of blood T cell repertoires in COVID-19. Repertoires were generated with immunoSEQ multiplex PCR, while TCRdb's copy carries only in-frame clones and drops some. The repertoire consists of around 130,000 clones, with 85% to 90% occurring once and the leading ten covering roughly 3.9%. The sample comprised peripheral blood. The receptor source for this set is a man between 60 and 75 years old with acute or convalescent COVID-19.

This clone was picked up a small number of times. The gene calls are TRBV29-1 and TRBJ1-5, with D possibly being TRBD1 (5 bases). Trimming took off 4 bases at V and 4 bases at J, with 8 bases between the two ends. Per germline, CDR1 SQVTM and CDR2 ANQGSEA. The CDR3 runs 12 residues. The CDR3 is CSVGEGNQPQHF. As DNA, the CDR3 is TGCAGCGTTGGGGAGGGGAATCAGCCCCAGCATTTT.

The rearrangement uses TRBV6-2 or TRBV6-3 and TRBJ2-5; D possibly corresponds to TRBD2 (6 bases). V was trimmed by 2 bases and J by 4 bases, leaving 14 bases between them. Germline V CDR1 and CDR2: MNHEY, SVGEGT. The CDR3 consists of 15 residues. CDR3 protein: CASSYQDYTGETQYF. CDR3 nucleotides: TGTGCCAGCAGTTACCAGGACTACACGGGAGAGACCCAGTACTTC.

V gene TRBV28 combines with J gene TRBJ2-7; tentative D call: TRBD1 (5 bases). In germline, CDR1 is MDHEN, CDR2 SYDVKM. Trimming cost V 1 base and J 2 bases, with 9 bases left between them. The CDR3 consists of 14 residues. The chain's CDR3 is CASSLLQGTYEQYF. The CDR3 bases are TGTGCCAGCAGTTTATTGCAGGGAACCTACGAGCAGTACTTC.

This chain connects TRBV28 to TRBJ2-1; 10 bases align to TRBD2. The CDR3 runs 14 residues. Germline loops: CDR1 MDHEN, CDR2 SYDVKM. V was clipped by 10 bases and J by 3 bases; unmatched bases: 6. CDR3 DNA: TGTGCCACCGAAAGCGGGAGGGGCTACAATGAGCAGTTCTTC. Amino acids: CATESGRGYNEQFF.

The genes are TRBV9 and TRBJ2-5; TRBD1 matches at 10 bases. The germline CDR1 and CDR2 sequences are SGDLS and YYNGEE. This CDR3 has 16 amino acids. Unmatched junction bases numbered 10, after V lost 4 bases and J lost 4 bases. CDR3 sequence: CASSFGTGVRTETQYF. The CDR3 nucleotides are TGTGCCAGCAGCTTCGGGACAGGGGTAAGAACAGAGACCCAGTACTTC.

V is TRBV4-3 and J is TRBJ1-2; possible D gene TRBD1, 5 bases. The CDR3 contains 16 residues. V lost 1 base and J 0 bases, leaving 12 bases between the germline ends. Germline loops: CDR1 LGHNA, CDR2 YSLEER. DNA for the CDR3: TGCGCCAGCAGCCAAGGTCGGGACTACTCTAACTATGGCTACACCTTC. Translation gives CASSQGRDYSNYGYTF.

The chain employs TRBV4-3 and TRBJ2-3; TRBD2 matches at 12 bases. Trimming cost V 2 bases and J 4 bases; bases outside gene matches: 4. The germline gives CDR1 LGHNA, CDR2 YSLEER. The CDR3 is 16 amino acids. The CDR3 sequence: CASSQLAGGPADTQYF. The CDR3 DNA reads as TGCGCCAGCAGCCAACTAGCGGGAGGGCCAGCAGATACGCAGTATTTT.

This chain links TRBV28 with TRBJ2-7, with 7 bases lining up with TRBD1. V was clipped by 6 bases and J by 1 base; unmatched bases: 3. The CDR3 runs to 13 residues. The V gene's germline CDR1 is MDHEN and CDR2 SYDVKM. CDR3 protein: CASRGDSSYEQYF. DNA for the CDR3: TGTGCCAGCAGGGGGGACAGTTCCTACGAGCAGTACTTC. Together with reference TRBV28 and TRBJ2-7, the CDR3 gives the full variable domain: DVKVTQSSRYLVKRTGEKVFLECVQDMDHENMFWYRQDPGLGLRLIYFSYDVKMKEKGDIPEGYSVSREKKERFSLILESASTNQTSMYLCASRGDSSYEQYFGPGTRLTVT.

The chain links TRBV7-3 to TRBJ2-1; TRBD2 matches 9 bases. CDR3 size: 13 residues. V gave up 11 bases and J gave up 9 bases; unmatched junction bases: 11. Germline V CDR1 and CDR2: SGHTA, FQGTGA. CDR3 DNA sequence: TGTGCCTCCAGCAGGCGGGAGGGCCTTGAGCAGTTCTTC. Translated: CASSRREGLEQFF.

CDR3 nucleotides: TGTGCCAGCAGCCAATCACTAGCGGACGACAATGAGCAGTTCTTC. Protein product: CASSQSLADDNEQFF. The chain carries TRBV16 and TRBJ2-1; 8 bases align to TRBD2. CDR1 is KGHSY and CDR2 is FQNENV in the germline V gene. Trimming at V came to 0 bases and at J to 5 bases, leaving 3 bases not matched to a gene. This CDR3 is 15 amino acids long.

J is TRBJ1-1 and V is TRBV4-3, with a possible D match to TRBD1 (5 bases). The CDR3 consists of 15 residues. CDR1 and CDR2 from the germline V gene are LGHNA and YSLEER. The V end lost 0 bases, the J end lost 7 bases, and 15 bases lay between the germline ends. CDR3 DNA: TGCGCCAGCAGCCAAGAGAGGTTGGGGGGGAATGAAGCTTTCTTT. Amino acids: CASSQERLGGNEAFF.

In DNA, the CDR3 is TGTGCCAGCAGCCCCTGGAGAACAGATACGCAGTATTTT. Its protein product is CASSPWRTDTQYF. The chain uses TRBV12-3 or TRBV12-4 and TRBJ2-3; unclear D gene. V was trimmed by 6 bases and J by 3 bases, leaving 10 bases between them. CDR3 length equals 13 residues.

V gene TRBV7-3 combines with J gene TRBJ1-3; no reliable D call. The V and J ends lost 5 bases and 0 bases respectively, with 5 bases between them. Germline CDR1 reads SGHTA; CDR2 reads FQGTGA. The length of the CDR3 is 13 residues. CDR3 nucleotides: TGTGCCAGCAGCACGGGCTCTGGAAACACCATATATTTT. It translates to CASSTGSGNTIYF.